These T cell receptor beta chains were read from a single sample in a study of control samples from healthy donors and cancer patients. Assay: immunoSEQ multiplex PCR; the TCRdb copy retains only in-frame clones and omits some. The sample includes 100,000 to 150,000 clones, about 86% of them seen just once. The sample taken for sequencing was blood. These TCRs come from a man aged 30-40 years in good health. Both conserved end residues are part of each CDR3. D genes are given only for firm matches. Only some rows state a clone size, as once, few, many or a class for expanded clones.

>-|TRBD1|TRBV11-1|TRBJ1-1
CASSVEDRATEAFF
TGTGCCAGCAGCGTGGAGGACAGGGCCACTGAAGCTTTCTTT
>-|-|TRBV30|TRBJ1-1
CAWSVQGRVGTEAFF
TGTGCCTGGAGTGTACAAGGGAGGGTAGGCACTGAAGCTTTCTTT
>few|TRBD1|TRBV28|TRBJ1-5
CASSRQGYQPQHF
TGTGCCAGCAGCCGACAGGGTTATCAGCCCCAGCATTTT
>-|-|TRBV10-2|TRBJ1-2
CASSDSQGEVYGYTF
TGCGCCAGCAGTGATAGCCAGGGCGAAGTCTATGGCTACACCTTC
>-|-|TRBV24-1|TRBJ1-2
CATSDSTGPIHSYGYTF
TGTGCCACCAGTGATTCAACCGGGCCGATTCATTCCTATGGCTACACCTTC
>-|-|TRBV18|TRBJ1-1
CASSQIEDSKSEAFF
TGTGCCAGCTCACAAATTGAAGACAGCAAATCTGAAGCTTTCTTT
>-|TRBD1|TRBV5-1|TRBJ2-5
CASSYTDRGGQETQYF
TGCGCCAGCAGCTATACGGACAGGGGCGGTCAAGAGACCCAGTACTTC
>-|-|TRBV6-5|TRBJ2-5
CASSFEGGRETQYF
TGTGCCAGCAGTTTCGAGGGAGGCCGGGAGACCCAGTACTTC
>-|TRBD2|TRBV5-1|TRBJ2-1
CASSLDGGDYNEQFF
TGCGCCAGCAGCTTGGACGGGGGGGACTACAATGAGCAGTTCTTC
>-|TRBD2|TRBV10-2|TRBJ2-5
CASKDGGAMETQYF
TGCGCCAGCAAGGACGGGGGGGCCATGGAGACCCAGTACTTC
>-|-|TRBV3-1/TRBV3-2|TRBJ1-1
CASRREGRNTEAFF
TGTGCCAGCAGACGAGAGGGACGGAACACTGAAGCTTTCTTT
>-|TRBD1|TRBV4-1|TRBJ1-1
CASSRGQQNTEAFF
TGCGCCAGCAGCCGGGGACAGCAGAACACTGAAGCTTTCTTT
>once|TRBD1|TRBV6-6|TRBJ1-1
CASSTGPTGAHTEAFF
TGTGCCAGCAGTACCGGACCTACAGGGGCCCACACTGAAGCTTTCTTT
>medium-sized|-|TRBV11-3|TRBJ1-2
CASSLSLDTGGYGYTF
TGTGCCAGCAGCTTAAGTCTTGACACCGGAGGGTATGGCTACACCTTC
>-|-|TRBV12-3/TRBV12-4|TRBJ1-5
CASSLGSNQPQHF
TGTGCCAGCAGTTTGGGCAGTAATCAGCCCCAGCATTTT
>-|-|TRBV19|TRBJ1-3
CASSVSTSGNTIYF
TGTGCCAGTAGTGTGTCGACGTCCGGAAACACCATATATTTT
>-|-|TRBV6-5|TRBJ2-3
CASSPSHTSTDTQYF
TGTGCCAGCAGTCCATCGCATACTAGCACAGATACGCAGTATTTT
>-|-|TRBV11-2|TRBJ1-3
CASSFPSSFPGDTIYF
TGTGCCAGCAGCTTCCCTTCCTCCTTCCCTGGGGACACCATATATTTT
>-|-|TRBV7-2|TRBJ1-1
CASRITGQGAFF
TGTGCCAGCAGGATTACAGGGCAGGGAGCTTTCTTT
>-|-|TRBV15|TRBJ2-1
CATTPDGLSSYNEQFF
TGTGCCACCACTCCGGACGGTTTGAGCTCCTACAATGAGCAGTTCTTC
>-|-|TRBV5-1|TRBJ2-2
CASSEGNPPGELFF
TGCGCCAGCAGCGAGGGAAACCCCCCCGGGGAGCTGTTTTTT
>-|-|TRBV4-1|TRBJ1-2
CASSQRTDLNYGYTF
TGCGCCAGCAGCCAAAGGACAGACCTTAACTATGGCTACACCTTC
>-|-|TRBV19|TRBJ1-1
CASRVGFTEAFF
TGTGCCAGTAGGGTGGGGTTCACTGAAGCTTTCTTT
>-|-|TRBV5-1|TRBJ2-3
CASSLAEGTDTQYF
TGCGCCAGCAGCTTGGCAGAGGGGACAGATACGCAGTATTTT
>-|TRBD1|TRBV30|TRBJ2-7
CAWSVSGTGIHEQYF
TGTGCCTGGAGTGTAAGCGGGACAGGGATCCACGAGCAGTACTTC
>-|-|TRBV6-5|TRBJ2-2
CASSATRGTGELFF
TGTGCCAGCAGCGCGACTCGGGGCACCGGGGAGCTGTTTTTT
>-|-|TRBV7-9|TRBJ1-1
CASSFGHLNTEAFF
TGTGCCAGCAGCTTCGGACACCTGAACACTGAAGCTTTCTTT
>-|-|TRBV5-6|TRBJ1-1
CASSLVQGHEAFF
TGTGCCAGCAGTTTGGTACAGGGTCATGAAGCTTTCTTT
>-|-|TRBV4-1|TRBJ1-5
CASSQTGFNQPQHF
TGCGCCAGCAGCCAAACTGGGTTCAATCAGCCCCAGCATTTT
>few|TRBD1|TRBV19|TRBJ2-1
CASSTTGVAYNEQFF
TGTGCCAGTAGTACGACAGGGGTCGCCTACAATGAGCAGTTCTTC
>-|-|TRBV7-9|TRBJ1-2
CASSLDVGGAGYTF
TGTGCCAGCAGCTTAGACGTGGGGGGCGCTGGCTACACCTTC
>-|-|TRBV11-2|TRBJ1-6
CATERSSYNSPLHF
TGTGCCACAGAACGGAGCTCCTATAATTCACCCCTCCACTTT
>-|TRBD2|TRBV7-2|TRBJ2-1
CASSLTGTRREQFF
TGTGCCAGCAGCTTGACCGGGACTAGACGTGAGCAGTTCTTC
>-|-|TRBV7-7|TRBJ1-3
CASSLGNTIYF
TGTGCCAGCAGCTTAGGAAACACCATATATTTT
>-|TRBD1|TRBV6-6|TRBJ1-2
CASSPGQGFGYTF
TGTGCCAGCAGCCCGGGACAGGGGTTCGGCTACACCTTC
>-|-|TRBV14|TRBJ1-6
CASQTGIHNSPLHF
TGTGCCAGCCAAACGGGGATCCATAATTCACCCCTCCACTTT
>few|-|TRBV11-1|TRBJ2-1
CASSLGHNPSYNEQFF
TGTGCCAGCAGCTTAGGACACAACCCCTCCTACAATGAGCAGTTCTTC
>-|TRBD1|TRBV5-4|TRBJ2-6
CASSRRDRALFGANVLTF
TGTGCCAGCAGCCGTCGGGACAGGGCCCTTTTTGGGGCCAACGTCCTGACTTTC
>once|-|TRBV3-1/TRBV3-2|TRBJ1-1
CASSQGLVNTEAFF
TGTGCCAGCAGCCAAGGTCTCGTGAACACTGAAGCTTTCTTT
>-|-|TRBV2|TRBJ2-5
CASQFSGWEETQYF
TGTGCCAGCCAATTTTCGGGCTGGGAAGAGACCCAGTACTTC
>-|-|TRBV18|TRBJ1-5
CASSPRGGGGLSNQPQHF
TGTGCCAGCTCACCCCGGGGAGGAGGCGGGCTTAGCAATCAGCCCCAGCATTTT
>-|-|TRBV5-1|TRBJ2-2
CASSEAPGKELFF
TGCGCCAGCAGCGAGGCCCCCGGAAAGGAGCTGTTTTTT
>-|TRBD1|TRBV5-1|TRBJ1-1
CASSLGGQEVEAFF
TGCGCCAGCAGCTTGGGGGGACAGGAGGTTGAAGCTTTCTTT
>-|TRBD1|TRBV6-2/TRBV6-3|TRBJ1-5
CASSGPGTGYNQPQHF
TGTGCCAGCAGCGGGCCCGGGACAGGATACAATCAGCCCCAGCATTTT
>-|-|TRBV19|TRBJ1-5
CASSLYRAGGNQPQHF
TGTGCCAGTAGCCTATACAGGGCGGGGGGCAATCAGCCCCAGCATTTT
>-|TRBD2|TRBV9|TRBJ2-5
CASSVGTSGGAGETQYF
TGTGCCAGCAGCGTAGGGACTAGCGGGGGGGCCGGGGAGACCCAGTACTTC
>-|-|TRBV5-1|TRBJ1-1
CASSSTANTEAFF
TGCGCCAGCAGCTCGACAGCGAACACTGAAGCTTTCTTT
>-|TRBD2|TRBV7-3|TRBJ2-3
CASSRTSGTDTQYF
TGTGCCAGCAGCCGGACTAGCGGCACAGATACGCAGTATTTT
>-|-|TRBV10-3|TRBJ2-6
CAISEGTSGANVLTF
TGTGCCATCAGTGAGGGTACCTCTGGGGCCAACGTCCTGACTTTC
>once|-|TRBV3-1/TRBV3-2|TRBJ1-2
CASSQEGAGAYGYTF
TGTGCCAGCAGCCAAGAAGGGGCAGGGGCCTATGGCTACACCTTC
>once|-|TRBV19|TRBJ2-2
CASSTSGAANTGELFF
TGTGCCAGTAGTACATCAGGGGCGGCGAACACCGGGGAGCTGTTTTTT
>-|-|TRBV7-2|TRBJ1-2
CASSPRRGTLGYTF
TGTGCCAGCAGCCCCCGAAGGGGTACTCTTGGCTACACCTTC